The clone carrying this T cell receptor (beta chain) has more than one count but fewer than ten. Its cognate antigen is unknown. The data stem from a study of blood T cells in healthy people across ages. Study-wide findings and caveats: Diversity estimates from one million T cells were considered underestimates. Changes in expanded clonotypes were possibly confounded, as the CMV status of donors was unknown. The fall in TCR beta diversity per million T cells was roughly linear with age.

Peripheral blood samples of roughly 9.8 milliliters were drawn from each donor. V dropped 3 bases and J dropped 8 bases, with 7 bases sitting between them. The CDR3 sequence is 11 residues long. Germline CDR1 and CDR2: LNHDA and SQIVND (reference sequence). Sample-barcoded 5' priming and a J-beta primer mix drove a second PCR of roughly 6 to 12 cycles. Each CDR3 protein is one row after TCRdb ran MiXCR on the 5' RACE reads. Of approximately 800,000 distinct CDR3 sequences listed, about 36% are singletons. The material sequenced was blood. This sequence originates from a man aged 18 to 30 in good health. The V gene is TRBV19, the J gene TRBJ2-5; D gene uncertain. The CDR3 coding sequence is TGTGCCAGTAGTATTGAAACAACCCAGTACTTC. The encoded protein is CASSIETTQYF.